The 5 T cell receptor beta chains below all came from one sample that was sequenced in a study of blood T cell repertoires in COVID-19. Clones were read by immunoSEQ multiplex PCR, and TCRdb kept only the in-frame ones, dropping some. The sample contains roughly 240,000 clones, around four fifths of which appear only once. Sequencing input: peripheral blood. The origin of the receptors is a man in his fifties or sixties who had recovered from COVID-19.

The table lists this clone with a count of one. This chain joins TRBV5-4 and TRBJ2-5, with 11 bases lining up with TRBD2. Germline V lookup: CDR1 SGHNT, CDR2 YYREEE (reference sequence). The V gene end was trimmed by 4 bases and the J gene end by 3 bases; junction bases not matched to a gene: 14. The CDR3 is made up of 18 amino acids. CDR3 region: CASSPTVLAGGSKETQYF. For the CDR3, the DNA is TGTGCCAGCAGCCCCACGGTGCTAGCGGGGGGTAGTAAAGAGACCCAGTACTTC.

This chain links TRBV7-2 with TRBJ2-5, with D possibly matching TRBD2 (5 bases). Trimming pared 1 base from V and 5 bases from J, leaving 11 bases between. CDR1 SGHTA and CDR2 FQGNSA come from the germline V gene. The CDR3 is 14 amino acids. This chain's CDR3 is CASSLGGIGETQYF. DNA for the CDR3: TGTGCCAGCAGCTTAGGAGGGATCGGGGAGACCCAGTACTTC. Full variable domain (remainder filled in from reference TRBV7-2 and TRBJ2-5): GAGVSQSPSNKVTEKGKDVELRCDPISGHTALYWYRQSLGQGLEFLIYFQGNSAPDKSGLPSDRFSAERTGGSVSTLTIQRTQQEDSAVYLCASSLGGIGETQYFGPGTRLLVL.

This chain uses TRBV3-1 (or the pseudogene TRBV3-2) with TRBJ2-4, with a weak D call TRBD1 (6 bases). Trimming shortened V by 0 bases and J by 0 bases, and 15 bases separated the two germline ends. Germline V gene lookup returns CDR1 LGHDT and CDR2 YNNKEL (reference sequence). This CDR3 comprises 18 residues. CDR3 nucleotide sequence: TGTGCCAGCAGCCAAGATCCCGCGACAGGCCGAGCCAAAAACATTCAGTACTTC. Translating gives CASSQDPATGRAKNIQYF.

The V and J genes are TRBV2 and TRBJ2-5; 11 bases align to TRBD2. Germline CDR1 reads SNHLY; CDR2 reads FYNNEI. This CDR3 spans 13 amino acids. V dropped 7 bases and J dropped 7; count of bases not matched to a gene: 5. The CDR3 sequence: CASTDLAGGTQYF. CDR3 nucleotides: TGTGCCAGCACTGACCTAGCGGGGGGGACCCAGTACTTC.

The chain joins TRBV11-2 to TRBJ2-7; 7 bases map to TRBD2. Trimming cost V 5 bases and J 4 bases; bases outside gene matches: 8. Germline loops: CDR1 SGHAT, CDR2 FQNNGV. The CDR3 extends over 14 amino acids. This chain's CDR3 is CASSGGGEGYEQYF. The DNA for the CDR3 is TGTGCCAGCAGCGGGGGGGGTGAAGGGTACGAGCAGTACTTC.